The following is a T cell receptor (beta chain) sequence with its context. Its antigen is as yet unknown. The entry originates in a study of early T cells in non-severe SARS-CoV-2 infection. Findings and limits, study-wide: VDJdb-based matching was biased toward anti-spike CD8 responses and missed private and CD4 specificities.

The germline V gene encodes CDR1 MNHEY and CDR2 SVGEGT. V shed 6 bases and J shed 2 bases, with 14 bases lying between them. CDR3 length equals 14 residues. TCRdb recomputed calls from the 5' RACE reads with MiXCR, one row per CDR3 protein. The table includes fewer than 55,000 distinct CDR3 sequences, approximately 11% detected once. Input material: whole blood. This sequence was found in an adult who was a healthcare worker with PCR-confirmed SARS-CoV-2 infection or an uninfected control (not recorded which). The J gene is TRBJ2-7, the V gene TRBV6-2 or TRBV6-3; D is possibly TRBD1 (5 bases). CDR3 loop: CASRYNDRPYEQYF. CDR3 nucleotides: TGTGCCAGCAGATACAATGACAGACCCTACGAGCAGTACTTC.